The subject of this entry is one T cell receptor beta chain. PCR was performed using 60 Vbeta and 13 Jbeta primers. The table came from immunoSEQ multiplex PCR; TCRdb's copy has only in-frame clones and leaves some out. Of 40,000 to 55,000 clones in the sample, around 70% are singletons; the top ten hold less than 9.5%. The data belong to a study of cytomegalovirus exposure and HLA in healthy donors. V shed 7 bases and J 7 bases; nucleotides not matched to a gene: 4. The CDR3 spans 12 residues. CDR1 and CDR2 from the germline V gene are GTSNPN and SVGIG (reference sequence). The chain uses TRBV30 and TRBJ1-4; TRBD1 agrees at 9 bases. The clonotype was recovered from a woman aged 45-65 years in good health and CMV-seronegative. Specimen: PBMCs. The CDR3 spells CALGQGSEKLFF. The CDR3 DNA reads as TGTGCCTTAGGACAGGGGAGTGAAAAACTGTTTTTT. The whole variable domain, filled in from reference TRBV30 and TRBJ1-4, reads SQTIHQWPATLVQPVGSPLSLECTVEGTSNPNLYWYRQAAGRGLQLLFYSVGIGQISSEVPQNLSASRPQDRQFILSSKKLLLSDSGFYLCALGQGSEKLFFGSGTQLSVL.